One sample yielded the 8 T cell receptor beta chains listed below, sequenced in a study of blood T cell repertoires in COVID-19. Measured with immunoSEQ multiplex PCR; TCRdb has only the in-frame clones, and not every one. The sample lists more than 250,000 clones; more than 75% were seen once. Sequencing was carried out using peripheral blood. These receptors all stem from a man in his forties or fifties with active or convalescent COVID-19.

The J gene is TRBJ2-7, the V gene TRBV30; the D gene is possibly TRBD1 (6 bases). Trimming cost V 0 bases and J 4 bases, with 10 bases left between them. The germline V gene has CDR1 GTSNPN and CDR2 SVGIG (reference sequence). CDR3 length: 13 amino acids. CDR3 DNA: TGTGCCTGGAGTGTAGACAGGTTGTACGAGCAGTACTTC. This gives the protein CAWSVDRLYEQYF.

V gene TRBV28 combines with J gene TRBJ1-4, with 7 bases fitting TRBD1. CDR3 length equals 14 residues. Germline V gene data show CDR1 as MDHEN and CDR2 as SYDVKM. J was trimmed by 4 bases and V by 6 bases; bases with no gene match: 5. Here the CDR3 reads CASRTGTDNEKLFF. CDR3 nucleotides: TGTGCCAGCAGAACCGGGACAGATAATGAAAAACTGTTTTTT. The entire variable domain, with the rest obtained from reference TRBV28 and TRBJ1-4, is as follows: DVKVTQSSRYLVKRTGEKVFLECVQDMDHENMFWYRQDPGLGLRLIYFSYDVKMKEKGDIPEGYSVSREKKERFSLILESASTNQTSMYLCASRTGTDNEKLFFGSGTQLSVL.

The J gene is TRBJ2-2, the V gene TRBV5-8, with D perhaps TRBD2 (6 bases). Per germline, CDR1 SGHTS and CDR2 YDEGEE. Trimming removed 9 bases at V and 7 bases at J, with 25 bases between. CDR3 size: 16 residues. CDR3 nucleotide sequence: TGTGCCACTCGGAGGGGTTGGAGGCGATATAGCGGGGAGCTGTTTTTT. Translating it yields CATRRGWRRYSGELFF.

This CDR3 reads CASTPVGGATYGYTF. The CDR3 region has the DNA TGTGCCAGCACCCCCGTCGGGGGGGCGACATATGGCTACACCTTC. The chain joins TRBV6-5 to TRBJ1-2; TRBD1 is a possible D gene (6 bases). With 7 bases removed from V and 5 bases from J, the gap between germline ends came to 20 bases. There are 15 residues in the CDR3. Germline CDR1 reads MNHEY; CDR2 reads SVGAGI.

This rearrangement joins TRBV5-1 to TRBJ1-5; 9 bases match TRBD1. Trimming took 1 base from V and 1 from J; bases not matched to a gene: 12. CDR1 is SGHRS, CDR2 YFSETQ, per germline. The length of the CDR3 is 19 residues. In DNA, the CDR3 is TGCGCCAGCAGCTTGTATCCTGTGGGACAGGGCTTCAGCAATCAGCCCCAGCATTTT. This gives the protein CASSLYPVGQGFSNQPQHF.

This clone was seen a handful of times. V and J are TRBV7-2 and TRBJ2-5, with D maybe TRBD2 (6 bases). The CDR3 is 15 residues long. Germline CDR1 is SGHTA and CDR2 is FQGNSA. Trimming pared 3 bases from V and 1 base from J, leaving 12 bases between. The CDR3 DNA is TGTGCCAGCAGCTTGGCCGGGACTGCCCAAGAGACCCAGTACTTC. It codes for CASSLAGTAQETQYF.

Note on this clone: Other DNA sequences from this sample encode an identical CDR3 as well. The chain recombines TRBV28 with TRBJ1-4; D call uncertain. The germline V and J ends were trimmed by 4 bases and 0 bases, with 6 bases remaining between them. Germline V lookup: CDR1 MDHEN, CDR2 SYDVKM. The CDR3 runs 14 residues. CDR3 DNA: TGTGCCAGCAGTTGGGCCTCAACTAATGAAAAACTGTTTTTT. This sequence encodes CASSWASTNEKLFF.

The chain recombines TRBV24-1 with TRBJ2-5, with 7 bases aligning to TRBD1. CDR3 length: 12 amino acids. Germline V gene lookup returns CDR1 KGHDR and CDR2 SFDVKD. The V segment lost 9 bases and the J segment 5 bases; nucleotides outside the gene matches: 5. CDR3 residues: CATSRGPETQYF. The DNA of the CDR3 is TGTGCCACCTCAAGGGGGCCGGAGACCCAGTACTTC.